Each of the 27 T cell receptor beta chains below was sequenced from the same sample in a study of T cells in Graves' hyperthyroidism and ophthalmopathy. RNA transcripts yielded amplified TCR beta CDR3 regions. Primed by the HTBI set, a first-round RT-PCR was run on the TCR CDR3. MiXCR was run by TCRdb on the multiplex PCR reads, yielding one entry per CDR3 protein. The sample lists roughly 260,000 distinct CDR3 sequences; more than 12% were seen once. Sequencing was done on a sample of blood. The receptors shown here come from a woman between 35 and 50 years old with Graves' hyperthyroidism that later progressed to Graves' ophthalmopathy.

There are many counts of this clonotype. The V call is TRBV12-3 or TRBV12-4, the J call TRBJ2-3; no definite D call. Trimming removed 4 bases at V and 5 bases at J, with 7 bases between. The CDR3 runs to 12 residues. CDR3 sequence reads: CASSSPGDTQYF. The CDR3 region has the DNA TGTGCCAGCAGTTCCCCCGGAGATACGCAGTATTTT.

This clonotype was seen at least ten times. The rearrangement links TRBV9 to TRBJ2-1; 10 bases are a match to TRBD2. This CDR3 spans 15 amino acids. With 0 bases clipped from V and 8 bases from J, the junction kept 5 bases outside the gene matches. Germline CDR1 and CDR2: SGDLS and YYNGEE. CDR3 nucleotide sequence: TGTGCCAGCAGCGTAGTACTAGCGGGGCGGGATGAGCAGTTCTTC. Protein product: CASSVVLAGRDEQFF.

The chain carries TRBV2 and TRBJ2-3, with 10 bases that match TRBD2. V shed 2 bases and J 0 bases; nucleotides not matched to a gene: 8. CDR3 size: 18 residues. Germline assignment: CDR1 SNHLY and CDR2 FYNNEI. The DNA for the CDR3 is TGTGCCAGCAGTGAACTACCTTGGACTAGCGGTAGCACAGATACGCAGTATTTT. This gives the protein CASSELPWTSGSTDTQYF.

For the CDR3, the DNA is TGTGCCAGCAGTTTAGAGGGGGTTCGCCAAGAGACCCAGTACTTC. Protein sequence: CASSLEGVRQETQYF. V usage is TRBV28 and J usage is TRBJ2-5; TRBD1 might be the D (6 bases). CDR1 MDHEN and CDR2 SYDVKM come from the germline V gene. CDR3 length: 15 residues. V lost 2 bases and J lost 1, with 11 bases in between.

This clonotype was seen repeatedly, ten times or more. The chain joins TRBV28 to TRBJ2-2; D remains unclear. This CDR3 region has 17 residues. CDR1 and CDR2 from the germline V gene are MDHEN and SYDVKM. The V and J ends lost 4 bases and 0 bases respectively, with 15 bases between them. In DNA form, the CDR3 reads TGTGCCAGCAGTTCCTCCCCGACATACACGAACACCGGGGAGCTGTTTTTT. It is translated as CASSSSPTYTNTGELFF.

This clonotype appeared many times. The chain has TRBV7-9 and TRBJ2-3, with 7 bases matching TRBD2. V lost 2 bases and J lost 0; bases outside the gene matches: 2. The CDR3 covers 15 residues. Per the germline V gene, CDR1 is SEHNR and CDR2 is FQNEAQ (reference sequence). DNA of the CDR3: TGTGCCAGCAGCTTATGGCGGGGGAGCACAGATACGCAGTATTTT. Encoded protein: CASSLWRGSTDTQYF.

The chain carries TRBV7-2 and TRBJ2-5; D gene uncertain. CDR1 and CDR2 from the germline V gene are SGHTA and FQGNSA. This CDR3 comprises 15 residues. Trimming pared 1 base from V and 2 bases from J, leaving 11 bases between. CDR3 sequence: CASSLELGRQETQYF. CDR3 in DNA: TGTGCCAGCAGCTTAGAACTTGGACGACAAGAGACCCAGTACTTC.

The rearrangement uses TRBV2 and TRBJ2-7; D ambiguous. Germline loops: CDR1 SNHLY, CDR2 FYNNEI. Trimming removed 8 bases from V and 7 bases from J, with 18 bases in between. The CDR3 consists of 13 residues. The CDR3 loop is CASRWILQEEQYF. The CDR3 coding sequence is TGTGCCAGCCGGTGGATATTGCAGGAAGAGCAGTACTTC.

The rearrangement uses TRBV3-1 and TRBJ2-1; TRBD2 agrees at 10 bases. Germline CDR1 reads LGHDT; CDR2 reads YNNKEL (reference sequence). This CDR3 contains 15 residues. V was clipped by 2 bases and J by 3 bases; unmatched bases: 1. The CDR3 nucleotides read TGTGCCAGCAGCCAATCTAGCGGGAGCTACAATGAGCAGTTCTTC. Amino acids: CASSQSSGSYNEQFF.

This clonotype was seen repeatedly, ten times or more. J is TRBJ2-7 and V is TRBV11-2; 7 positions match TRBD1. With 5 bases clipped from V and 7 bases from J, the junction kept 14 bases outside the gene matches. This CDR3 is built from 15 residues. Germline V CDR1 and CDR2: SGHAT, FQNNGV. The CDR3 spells CASSITPSGTDEQYF. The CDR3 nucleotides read TGTGCCAGCAGCATTACCCCTTCCGGGACAGATGAGCAGTACTTC.

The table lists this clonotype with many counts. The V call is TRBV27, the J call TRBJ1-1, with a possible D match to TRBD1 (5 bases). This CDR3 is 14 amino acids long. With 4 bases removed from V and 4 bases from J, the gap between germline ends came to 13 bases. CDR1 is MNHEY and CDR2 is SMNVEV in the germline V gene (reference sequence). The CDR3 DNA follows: TGTGCCAGCAGTTACCAGGGTAGGGGCACTGAAGCTTTCTTT. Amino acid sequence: CASSYQGRGTEAFF.

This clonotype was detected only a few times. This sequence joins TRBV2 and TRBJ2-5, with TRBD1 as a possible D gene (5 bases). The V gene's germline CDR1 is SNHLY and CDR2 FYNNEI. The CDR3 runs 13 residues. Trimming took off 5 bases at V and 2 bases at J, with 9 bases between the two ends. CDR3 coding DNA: TGTGCCAGCAGTAGCAGGGTGCAAGAGACCCAGTACTTC. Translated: CASSSRVQETQYF. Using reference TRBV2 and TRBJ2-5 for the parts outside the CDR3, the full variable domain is EPEVTQTPSHQVTQMGQEVILRCVPISNHLYFYWYRQILGQKVEFLVSFYNNEISEKSEIFDDQFSVERPDGSNFTLKIRSTKLEDSAMYFCASSSRVQETQYFGPGTRLLVL.

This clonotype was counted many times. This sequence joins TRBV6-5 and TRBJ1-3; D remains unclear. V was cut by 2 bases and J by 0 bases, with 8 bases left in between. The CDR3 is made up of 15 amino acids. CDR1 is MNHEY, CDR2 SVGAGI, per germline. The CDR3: CASSYGYRSGNTIYF. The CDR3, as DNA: TGTGCCAGCAGTTACGGATACCGCTCTGGAAACACCATATATTTT.

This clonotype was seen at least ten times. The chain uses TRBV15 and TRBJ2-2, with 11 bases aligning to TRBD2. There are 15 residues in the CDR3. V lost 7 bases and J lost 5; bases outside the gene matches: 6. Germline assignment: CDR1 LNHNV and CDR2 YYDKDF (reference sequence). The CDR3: CATKSGTSGTGELFF. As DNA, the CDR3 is TGTGCCACCAAATCCGGGACTAGCGGAACCGGGGAGCTGTTTTTT.

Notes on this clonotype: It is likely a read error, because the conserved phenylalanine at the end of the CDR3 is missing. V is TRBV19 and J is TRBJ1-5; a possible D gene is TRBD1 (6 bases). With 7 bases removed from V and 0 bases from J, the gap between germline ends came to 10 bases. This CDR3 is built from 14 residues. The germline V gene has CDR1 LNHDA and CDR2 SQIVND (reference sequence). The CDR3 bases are TGTGCCAGTACCGCAGGGGATAGCAATCAGCCCCAGCATTAT. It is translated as CASTAGDSNQPQHY.

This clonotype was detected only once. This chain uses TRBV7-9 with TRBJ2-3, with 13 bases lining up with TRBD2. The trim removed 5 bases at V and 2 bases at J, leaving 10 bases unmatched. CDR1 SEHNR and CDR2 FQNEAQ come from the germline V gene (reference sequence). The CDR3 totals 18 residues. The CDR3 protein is CASSLRTSGSLVTDTQYF. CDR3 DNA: TGTGCCAGCAGCCTCAGGACTAGCGGGAGTCTGGTCACAGATACGCAGTATTTT.

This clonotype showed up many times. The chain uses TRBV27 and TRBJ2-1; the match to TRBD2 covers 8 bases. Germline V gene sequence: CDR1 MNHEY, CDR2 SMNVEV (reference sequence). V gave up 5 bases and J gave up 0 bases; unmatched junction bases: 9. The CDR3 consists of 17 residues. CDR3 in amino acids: CASSTGRAPNSYNEQFF. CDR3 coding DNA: TGTGCCAGCAGTACCGGGAGGGCACCTAACTCCTACAATGAGCAGTTCTTC.

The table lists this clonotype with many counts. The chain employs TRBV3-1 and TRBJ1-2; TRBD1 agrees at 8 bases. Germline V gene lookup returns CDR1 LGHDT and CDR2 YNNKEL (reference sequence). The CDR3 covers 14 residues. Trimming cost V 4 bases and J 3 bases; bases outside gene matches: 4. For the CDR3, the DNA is TGTGCCAGCAGCCCAGGGGGCGCCGACTATGGCTACACCTTC. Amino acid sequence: CASSPGGADYGYTF.

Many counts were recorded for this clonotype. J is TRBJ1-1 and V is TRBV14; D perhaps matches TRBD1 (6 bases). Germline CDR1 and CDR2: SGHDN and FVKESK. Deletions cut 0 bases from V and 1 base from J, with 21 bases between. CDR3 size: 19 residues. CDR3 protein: CASSQEVAGHIMTNTEAFF. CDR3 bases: TGTGCCAGCAGCCAAGAGGTCGCGGGACACATAATGACGAACACTGAAGCTTTCTTT.

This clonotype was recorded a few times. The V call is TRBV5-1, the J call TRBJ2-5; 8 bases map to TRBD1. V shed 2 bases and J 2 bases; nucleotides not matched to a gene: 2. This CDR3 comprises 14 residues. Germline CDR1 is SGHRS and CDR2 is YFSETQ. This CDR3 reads CASSFGQGQETQYF. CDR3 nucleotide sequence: TGCGCCAGCAGCTTTGGACAGGGTCAAGAGACCCAGTACTTC.

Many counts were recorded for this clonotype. This chain's CDR3 is CSAGRAGVETQYF. Here the CDR3 DNA reads TGCAGTGCTGGACGAGCGGGGGTCGAGACCCAGTACTTC. The V gene is TRBV20-1, the J gene TRBJ2-5, with 8 bases fitting TRBD2. The CDR3 covers 13 residues. The germline V gene encodes CDR1 DFQATT and CDR2 SNEGSKA (reference sequence). After removal of 5 bases from V and 5 bases from J, the junction contained 7 bases not matched to a gene.

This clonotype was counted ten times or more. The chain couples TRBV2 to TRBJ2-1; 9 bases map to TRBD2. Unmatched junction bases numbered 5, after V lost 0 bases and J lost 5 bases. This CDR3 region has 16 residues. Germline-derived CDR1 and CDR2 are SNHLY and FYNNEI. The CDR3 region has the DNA TGTGCCAGCAGTGAAGCGCCGACTAGCGGCGACAATGAGCAGTTCTTC. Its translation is CASSEAPTSGDNEQFF.

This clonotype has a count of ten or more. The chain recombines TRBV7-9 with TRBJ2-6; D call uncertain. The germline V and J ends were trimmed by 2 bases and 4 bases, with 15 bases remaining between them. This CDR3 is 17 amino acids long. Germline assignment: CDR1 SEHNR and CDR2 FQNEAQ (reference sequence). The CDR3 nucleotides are TGTGCCAGCAGCTTACCCTTAGCCTCATCCGGGGCCAACGTCCTGACTTTC. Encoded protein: CASSLPLASSGANVLTF. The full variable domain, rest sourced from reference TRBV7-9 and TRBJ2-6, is DTGVSQNPRHKITKRGQNVTFRCDPISEHNRLYWYRQTLGQGPEFLTYFQNEAQLEKSRLLSDRFSAERPKGSFSTLEIQRTEQGDSAMYLCASSLPLASSGANVLTFGAGSRLTVL.

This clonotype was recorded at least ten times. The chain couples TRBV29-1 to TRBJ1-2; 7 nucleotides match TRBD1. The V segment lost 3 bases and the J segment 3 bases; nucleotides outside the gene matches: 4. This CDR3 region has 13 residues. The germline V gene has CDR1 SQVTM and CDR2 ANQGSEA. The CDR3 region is CSVDKGADYGYTF. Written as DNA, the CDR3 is TGCAGCGTTGACAAGGGGGCGGACTATGGCTACACCTTC.

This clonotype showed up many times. DNA of the CDR3: TGTGCCAGCAGCTCGGTCCGGGGAAAGCAGCACGAAAAACTGTTTTTT. This encodes CASSSVRGKQHEKLFF. This chain uses TRBV11-2 with TRBJ1-4; D not certain. V was cut by 4 bases and J by 8 bases, with 20 bases left in between. CDR1 is SGHAT, CDR2 FQNNGV, per germline. The CDR3 has 16 amino acids.

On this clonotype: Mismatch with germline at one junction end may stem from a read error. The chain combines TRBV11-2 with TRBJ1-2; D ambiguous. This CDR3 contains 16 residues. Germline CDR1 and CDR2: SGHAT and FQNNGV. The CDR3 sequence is CASSLVRGPTSSGHTF. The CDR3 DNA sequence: TGTGCCAGCAGCTTAGTTCGTGGCCCAACCTCGAGTGGCCACACCTTC.

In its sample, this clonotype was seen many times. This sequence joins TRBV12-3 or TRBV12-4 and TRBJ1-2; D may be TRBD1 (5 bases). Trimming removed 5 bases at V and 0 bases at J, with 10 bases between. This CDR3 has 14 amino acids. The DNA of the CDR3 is TGTGCCAGCAGTCGACAGAGAGCTAACTATGGCTACACCTTC. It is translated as CASSRQRANYGYTF.